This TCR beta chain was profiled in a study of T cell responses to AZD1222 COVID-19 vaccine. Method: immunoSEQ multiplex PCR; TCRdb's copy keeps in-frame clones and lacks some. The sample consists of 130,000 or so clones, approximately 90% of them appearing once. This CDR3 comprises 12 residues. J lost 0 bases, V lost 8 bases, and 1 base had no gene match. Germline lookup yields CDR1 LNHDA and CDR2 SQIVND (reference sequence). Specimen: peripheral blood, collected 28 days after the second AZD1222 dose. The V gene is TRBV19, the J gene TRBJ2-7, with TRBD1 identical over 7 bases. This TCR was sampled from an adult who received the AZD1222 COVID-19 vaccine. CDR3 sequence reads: CASGDSSYEQYF. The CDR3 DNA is TGTGCCAGTGGGGACAGCTCCTACGAGCAGTACTTC.